This TCR beta chain was captured by sequencing in a study of blood T cell repertoires in COVID-19. Assay used: immunoSEQ multiplex PCR; TCRdb lists only in-frame clones, some missing. The data show hundreds of thousands of clones, 70% to 90% seen once. CDR3 length: 15 residues. V lost 5 bases, J lost 8 bases, and 7 bases stayed unmatched. Germline loops: CDR1 SGHDN, CDR2 FVKESK. The V call is TRBV14, the J call TRBJ2-1, with TRBD2 matching 12 bases. The sequencing sample was made of PBMCs or T cells enriched from blood (not recorded which). This sequence originates from a woman between 18 and 29 years old with acute COVID-19. CDR3 sequence: CASSETSGGLDEQFF. CDR3 coding DNA: TGTGCCAGCAGCGAAACTAGCGGGGGGCTGGATGAGCAGTTCTTC.